These 27 T cell receptor delta chains originate from one sample sequenced in a study of Vγ9Vδ2 T cells in congenital toxoplasmosis. TRGC- and TRDC-specific primers primed one-tube template-switch reverse transcription to make cDNA. The TRGC primer was designed to target TRGC1 and TRGC2 alike. TCRdb called clones from the reads again using CATT. The data show about 330 delta-chain clones, with approximately 9.9% seen just once and around 50% held by the top ten. Specimen: gamma-delta T cells from blood. These receptors originate from a child younger than 10 born to a mother with Toxoplasma gondii infection during pregnancy, either congenitally infected or uninfected (not recorded which).

This clone occurred a few times. A far bigger clonotype differs at one base, so this is likely a read error. This same CDR3 is encoded by further DNA sequences in the sample. The gene calls are TRDV1 and TRDJ1; 7 positions match TRDD3. Germline CDR1 TSWWSYY, CDR2 QGS. The CDR3 covers 18 residues. The V and J ends lost 3 bases and 0 bases, in that order; junction bases with no gene match: 13. The CDR3 sequence is CALGELPTLLGYTDKLIF. CDR3 sequence (DNA): TGTGCTCTTGGGGAGCTTCCCACGTTACTGGGGTACACCGATAAACTCATCTTT.

Notes on this clone: A far larger clone is a single base away, which makes a read error likely. Other nucleotide sequences from this sample produce the same CDR3. This chain connects TRAV29/DV5 to TRDJ2, with 9 bases identical to TRDD3. There are 21 residues in the CDR3. V lost 1 base to trimming and J lost 0 bases; unmatched junction nucleotides: 19. Germline V gene sequence: CDR1 NSMFDY, CDR2 ISSIKDK. The CDR3, as DNA: TGTGCAGCAAGCCCCCCCCTTGGGGGATATGGTGCCTTTCCTTTGACAGCACAACTCTTCTTT. Protein product: CAASPPLGGYGAFPLTAQLFF.

In this sample, this clone turned up a few times. The amino acid sequence in TCRdb belongs to a much larger clone and departs from this DNA's translation at residue 18, likely a sequencing read error; the sequence shown is translated from the DNA. The V call is TRDV1, the J call TRDJ1, with 11 bases fitting TRDD3. From germline, CDR1 is TSWWSYY and CDR2 QGS. Losses at the gene ends were 4 bases for V and 1 base for J; bases not matched to a gene: 29. The CDR3 totals 24 residues. CDR3 coding DNA: TGTGCTCTTGGGGGCGTGGGGATCCTACTGGGACTACTGGGGGATAATAAGTTCACCGATAAACTCATCTTT. This sequence encodes CALGGVGILLGLLGDNKFTDKLIF.

This clone came up once. A much bigger clone sits one base away, suggesting this may be a read error. The limits of the CDR3 on the DNA are not certain, so only TCRdb's listed CDR3 is given. Distinct nucleotide sequences in the sample also encode this CDR3. This sequence joins TRAV29/DV5 and TRDJ2; whether TRDD3, the table's D call, matches the DNA was not checked. Germline CDR1 and CDR2: NSMFDY and ISSIKDK. The CDR3 extends over 25 residues, inclusive of both ends. CDR3 region: CSVLLCSKPPLGGYGAFPLTAQLFF.

This clone is labeled medium-sized (0.01 to 0.1%). With a far larger clone one base away, a read error is the likely cause. The V call is TRAV38-2/DV8, the J call TRDJ1; 7 nucleotides match TRDD2. From germline, CDR1 is TSESDYY and CDR2 QEAYKQQN. The CDR3 contains 19 residues. The junction had 19 bases not matched to a gene; V was cut back by 4 bases and J by 1 base. The CDR3 nucleotides read TGTGCTTATAGGGCCGGGGGCATTCCTACGGGGGTCCTCACCGATAAACTCATCTTT. Protein product: CAYRAGGIPTGVLTDKLIF.

In this sample, this clone turned up a few times. With only one base between it and a far larger clone, this is likely a read error. Within the sample, other DNA sequences also encode this same CDR3. This sequence joins TRAV38-2/DV8 and TRDJ1; the D gene is possibly TRDD2 (6 bases). V was pared by 4 bases and J by 1 base, with 26 bases between. Germline CDR1 is TSESDYY and CDR2 is QEAYKQQN. The CDR3 contains 19 residues. The CDR3 DNA follows: TGTGCTTATAGGGCCGGGGGCCTTCCAACGGGGGTCCTCACCGATAAACTCATCTTT. Translation gives CAYRAGGLPTGVLTDKLIF.

The table lists this clone with a few counts. TCRdb lists the protein of a much larger clone for this DNA, which differs at residue 5, so this is likely a read error; the protein given here is translated from the DNA itself. V gene TRDV1 combines with J gene TRDJ1, with 11 bases lining up with TRDD3. J gave up 0 bases and V 3 bases, and 27 bases lay outside the gene matches. The CDR3 sequence is 24 residues long. The V gene's germline CDR1 is TSWWSYY and CDR2 QGS. The chain's CDR3 is CALGDVGILLGLLGDNKYTDKLIF. The CDR3 DNA sequence: TGTGCTCTTGGGGACGTGGGGATCCTACTGGGACTACTGGGGGATAATAAGTACACCGATAAACTCATCTTT.

As concerns this clone: TCRdb assigns this DNA the protein of a much larger clone, which departs from its translation at residue 4; this likely reflects a read error, and the protein shown comes from translating the DNA. The rearrangement links TRDV2 to TRDJ1; TRDD3 agrees at 13 bases. CDR1 GEAIGNYY and CDR2 EKD come from the germline V gene. The CDR3 has 21 residues. The CDR3 DNA reads as TGTGCCTGTTACACCTTCTTCCGACTGGGGGATACGCGGATGTACACCGATAAACTCATCTTT. It encodes CACYTFFRLGDTRMYTDKLIF.

In regard to this clone: This is likely an artifact of a read error, given a far larger clone one base away. At the DNA level, this CDR3 is encoded by other sequences in the same sample as well. This chain joins TRDV2 and TRDJ3; 7 bases agree with TRDD3. CDR3 length: 18 residues. Per germline, CDR1 GEAIGNYY and CDR2 EKD. V lost 2 bases to trimming and J lost 2 bases; unmatched junction nucleotides: 8. The CDR3 reads CACDMVLGDTWDTRQMFF. The CDR3 bases are TGTGCCTGTGACATGGTACTAGGGGATACCTGGGACACCCGACAGATGTTTTTC.

Note on this clone: No DNA is shown, since the ends of the CDR3 on it are uncertain; the CDR3 is the one TCRdb lists. The V gene is TRAV29/DV5, the J gene TRDJ2; TRDD3 was called by the table and not checked on the DNA. Germline loops: CDR1 NSMFDY, CDR2 ISSIKDK. Inclusive of both ends, the CDR3 amounts to 25 amino acids. The CDR3 loop is CSVLLCSKPPPWGYGAFPLTAQLFF.

This clone has just a few counts. This DNA's translation and the protein TCRdb lists, from a much larger clone, do not match at residue 8, likely due to a read error; the protein shown is translated from the DNA. The rearrangement joins TRAV23/DV6 to TRDJ1; TRDD3 matches 8 bases. Germline loops: CDR1 NTAFDY, CDR2 IRPDVSE (reference sequence). CDR3 length: 18 amino acids. The CDR3 here is CAVSWMYCGIRGTDKLIF. CDR3 bases: TGTGCTGTGTCGTGGATGTACTGTGGGATACGCGGTACCGATAAACTCATCTTT.

By sample fraction, this clone is medium-sized. Other DNA sequences in the sample encode the same CDR3. The gene calls are TRDV2 and TRDJ3; 13 positions match TRDD3. The CDR3 extends over 23 amino acids. V lost 2 bases to trimming and J lost 0 bases; unmatched junction nucleotides: 15. Germline V gene lookup returns CDR1 GEAIGNYY and CDR2 EKD. The CDR3 DNA sequence: TGTGCCTGTGACAAAAAAAAAAAAAAATACTGGGGGATACGCTCCTGGGACACCCGACAGATGTTTTTC. Translation gives CACDKKKKKYWGIRSWDTRQMFF.

This rearrangement joins TRDV2 to TRDJ3; 9 bases match TRDD3. CDR3 length: 17 amino acids. The germline V gene has CDR1 GEAIGNYY and CDR2 EKD. V trimming: 3 bases; J trimming: 2 bases; junction bases outside the gene matches: 4. The CDR3 region has the DNA TGTGCCTGTGACCCCATGGGGGATACCTGGGACACCCGACAGATGTTTTTC. This gives the protein CACDPMGDTWDTRQMFF.

This clone came up a few times. A far larger clone lies a single base away; this is likely a read error. Other DNA variants within this sample encode the same CDR3. The rearrangement links TRDV1 to TRDJ3; 12 nucleotides match TRDD3. CDR3 length equals 19 residues. Looked up from germline, CDR1 is TSWWSYY and CDR2 is QGS. Trimming at V came to 9 bases and at J to 2 bases, leaving 11 bases not matched to a gene. CDR3 in amino acids: CALGTKDWGIPWDTRQMFF. Here the CDR3 DNA reads TGTGCTCTAGGGACCAAGGACTGGGGGATACCCTGGGACACCCGACAGATGTTTTTC.

By sample fraction, this clone is medium-sized. One base separates it from a far larger clone, so it is likely a read error. This chain connects TRAV29/DV5 to TRDJ2; 11 bases agree with TRDD3. The CDR3 sequence is 21 residues long. Per the germline V gene, CDR1 is NSMFDY and CDR2 is ISSIKDK. Losses at the gene ends were 1 base for V and 0 bases for J; bases not matched to a gene: 17. The CDR3: CAASPTLGGYGAFPLTAQLFF. CDR3 coding DNA: TGTGCAGCAAGCCCCACCCTTGGGGGATACGGTGCCTTTCCTTTGACAGCACAACTCTTCTTT.

The table lists this clone with a few counts. A read error is likely here: a far larger clone is one base away. This CDR3 is also generated by other DNA sequences in the sample. V and J are TRDV1 and TRDJ1; D gene ambiguous. CDR3 length equals 13 residues. Germline V CDR1 and CDR2: TSWWSYY, QGS. Here the CDR3 reads CALGTDGTDKLIF. In nucleotides, the CDR3 is TGTGCACTTGGCACAGACGGGACCGATAAACTCATCTTT.

This clone was counted only a few times. The protein in TCRdb stems from a much larger clone and differs at residue 19 from this DNA's translation, likely a read error; here the protein is translated from the DNA. This chain connects TRDV3 to TRDJ1; 12 positions match TRDD3. CDR3 length equals 22 residues. The germline CDR1 and CDR2 sequences are TVYSNPD and GDNSRS (reference sequence). CDR3 loop: CAFSLSTFLRVLGDTYTDNLIF. CDR3 nucleotide sequence: TGTGCCTTTTCCCTCTCGACCTTCCTACGCGTACTGGGGGATACCTACACCGATAATCTCATCTTT.

In its sample, this clone was seen a few times. A far larger clone differs by one base, so this is likely a read error. Other DNA sequences in the same sample also yield this CDR3. The chain combines TRDV2 with TRDJ1, with 10 positions matching TRDD3. In germline, CDR1 is GEAIGNYY, CDR2 EKD. CDR3 length equals 14 residues. This chain's CDR3 is CACDTGGYTDKLIF. The CDR3, as DNA: TGCGCCTGTGACACTGGGGGATACACCGATAAACTCATCTTT.

In its sample, this clone is hyperexpanded (1% or more). The sample holds other DNA sequences that translate to the same CDR3. This chain connects TRDV1 to TRDJ1; D gene ambiguous. This CDR3 comprises 13 residues. The V end was cut by 6 bases, the J end by 2 bases, with 10 bases between. CDR1 and CDR2 (germline): TSWWSYY, QGS. CDR3 in DNA: TGTGCTCTTGGCACAGACGGGACCGATAAACTCATCTTT. Its translation: CALGTDGTDKLIF.

The gene calls are TRDV2 and TRDJ1; 12 positions agree with TRDD3. V lost 2 bases, J lost 0 bases, and 6 bases stayed unmatched. This CDR3 is built from 17 residues. Germline CDR1 is GEAIGNYY and CDR2 is EKD. CDR3 sequence (DNA): TGTGCCTGTGACATGGTACTGGGGGATACCTACACCGATAAACTCATCTTT. It translates to CACDMVLGDTYTDKLIF.

A word on this clone: TCRdb's protein for this DNA is that of a much larger clone and differs from the translation at residue 17, likely a read error; the protein shown is the DNA translation. The rearrangement links TRAV38-2/DV8 to TRDJ1; 9 bases are a match to TRDD2. This CDR3 has 19 amino acids. CDR1 and CDR2 (germline): TSESDYY, QEAYKQQN. DNA of the CDR3: TGTGCTTATAGGGCCGGGGGCCTTCCTACGGGGGTCCTCACCGATAAACCCATCTTT. It codes for CAYRAGGLPTGVLTDKPIF.

This clone was observed a handful of times. The protein held in TCRdb is that of a much larger clone and does not match this DNA's translation at residue 9, likely because of a read error; the protein shown is translated from the DNA. This rearrangement joins TRDV3 to TRDJ1, with 9 bases matching TRDD3. The CDR3 spans 17 residues. CDR1 TVYSNPD and CDR2 GDNSRS come from the germline V gene (reference sequence). CDR3 loop: CALSVLGIRPYTDKLIF. The DNA for the CDR3 is TGCGCACTCTCCGTACTGGGGATACGCCCGTACACCGATAAACTCATCTTT.

By frequency in the sample, this clone is medium-sized. A far larger clone lies a single base away; this is likely a read error. The chain recombines TRDV1 with TRDJ1, with D unclear. This CDR3 is built from 13 residues. Trimming took off 7 bases at V and 2 bases at J, with 11 bases between the two ends. From germline, CDR1 is TSWWSYY and CDR2 QGS. CDR3: CALDTDGTDKLIF. In nucleotides, the CDR3 is TGTGCTCTTGACACAGACGGGACCGATAAACTCATCTTT.

This clone qualifies as hyperexpanded. This sample includes further DNA sequences coding for the same CDR3. The chain is built from TRDV1 and TRDJ1; tentative D call: TRDD2 (8 bases). Trimming cost V 3 bases and J 0 bases, with 20 bases left between them. The CDR3 covers 18 residues. Germline values: CDR1 TSWWSYY, CDR2 QGS. CDR3 in amino acids: CALGELPTLLGYTDKLIF. CDR3 coding DNA: TGTGCTCTTGGGGAGCTTCCTACGTTACTGGGGTACACCGATAAACTCATCTTT.

This clone has just a few counts. The TCRdb protein comes from a much larger clone and disagrees with this DNA's translation at residue 8, likely due to a read error; the protein given here is derived from the DNA. The V and J genes are TRDV1 and TRDJ1; D is tentatively TRDD2 or TRDD3 (7 bases each). V lost 3 bases and J 0 bases, leaving 20 bases between the germline ends. The germline V gene encodes CDR1 TSWWSYY and CDR2 QGS. The CDR3 sequence is 18 residues long. CDR3 residues: CALGELPMLLGYTDKLIF. CDR3 bases: TGTGCTCTTGGGGAGCTTCCTATGTTACTGGGGTACACCGATAAACTCATCTTT.

Only a few counts were recorded for this clone. A far larger clone is one base from this, pointing to a likely read error. Other DNA sequences in this sample translate to the same CDR3. V and J are TRAV29/DV5 and TRDJ2, with 11 positions matching TRDD3. The trim removed 1 base at V and 0 bases at J, leaving 17 bases unmatched. The CDR3 is 21 residues long. CDR1 is NSMFDY, CDR2 ISSIKDK, per germline. As DNA, the CDR3 is TGTGCAGCAAGCCCACCCCTTGGGGGATACGGTGCCTTTCCTTTGACAGCACAACTCTTCTTT. Encoded protein: CAASPPLGGYGAFPLTAQLFF.

This clone is classed as medium-sized. This likely stems from a read error, as it lies one base from a far larger clone. The rearrangement uses TRDV2 and TRDJ1, with 13 bases aligning to TRDD3. Germline assignment: CDR1 GEAIGNYY and CDR2 EKD. The CDR3 is 21 amino acids. J was trimmed by 0 bases and V by 0 bases; bases with no gene match: 15. The DNA of the CDR3 is TGTGCCTGTGACACCATCTTCCGACTGGGGGATACGCGGATGTACACCGATAAACTCATCTTT. As protein: CACDTIFRLGDTRMYTDKLIF.